This paragraph reports one TCR beta chain. The source of the sample is a study of blood T cell repertoires in COVID-19. Participants' own reports of clinical history determined their cohort assignment. The CDR3 runs 15 residues. The germline CDR1 and CDR2 sequences are SEHNR and FQNEAQ (reference sequence). The ends lost 5 bases at V and 8 bases at J; junction bases unmatched: 8. The table came from immunoSEQ multiplex PCR; TCRdb's copy has only in-frame clones and leaves some out. The table has roughly 200,000 clones, about 84% seen once. The sequence came from a woman in her 30s who had recovered from COVID-19. The specimen sequenced was PBMCs or T cells enriched from blood (not recorded which). The V and J genes are TRBV7-9 and TRBJ2-1, with 11 bases aligning to TRBD2. CDR3 bases: TGTGCCAGCAGCATAAGACTAGCGGGAATATATGAGCAGTTCTTC. Its translation is CASSIRLAGIYEQFF.